The 30 T cell receptor beta chains below were found in one sample sequenced in a study of spatial heterogeneity in lung cancer. Noted time point: sample taken at primary tumor resection. Unsorted samples of tumor, nontumor lung or frozen PBMC had their whole RNA sequenced. TCRdb processed the 5' RACE reads anew with MiXCR; each CDR3 protein has one entry. The repertoire holds over 90,000 distinct CDR3 sequences, approximately 8.6% seen once, with around 7% in the top ten. The specimen comprised PBMCs, sampled at surgery. These receptors originate from a male donor with early-stage non-small cell lung cancer.

This clonotype has a handful of counts. This chain uses TRBV20-1 with TRBJ1-1; 7 nucleotides line up with TRBD1. CDR3 size: 12 residues. Germline V gene data show CDR1 as DFQATT and CDR2 as SNEGSKA (reference sequence). Germline trimming cut 7 bases from V and 11 bases from J; bases unmatched to any gene: 13. CDR3 in DNA: TGCAGTGTCAGACAGGGACGGCTCTCGGCTTTCTTT. Amino acids: CSVRQGRLSAFF.

CDR3 sequence: CASSQGTSGAQYF. Here the CDR3 DNA reads TGTGCCAGCAGCCAAGGGACTAGCGGTGCCCAGTACTTC. This chain links TRBV3-1 with TRBJ2-5; 10 bases align to TRBD2. The CDR3 contains 13 residues. Trimming cost V 1 base and J 9 bases; bases outside gene matches: 2. From germline, CDR1 is LGHDT and CDR2 YNNKEL (reference sequence).

In DNA form, the CDR3 reads TGTGCCAGTAGGAGCGGACAGGAGAACACCGGGGAGCTGTTTTTT. Protein sequence: CASRSGQENTGELFF. The chain links TRBV19 to TRBJ2-2; 7 bases map to TRBD1. V trimming: 6 bases; J trimming: 1 base; junction bases outside the gene matches: 5. This CDR3 has 15 residues. Germline CDR1 reads LNHDA; CDR2 reads SQIVND (reference sequence).

The table lists this clonotype with a few counts. V gene TRBV7-9 combines with J gene TRBJ2-2; D could derive from TRBD1 or TRBD2 (5 bases each). The V end lost 7 bases, the J end lost 5 bases, and 11 bases lay between the germline ends. The CDR3 covers 13 residues. Germline lookup yields CDR1 SEHNR and CDR2 FQNEAQ (reference sequence). The CDR3 DNA sequence: TGTGCCAGCAACGAGGGGATGACCGGGGAGCTGTTTTTT. Translating gives CASNEGMTGELFF.

V and J are TRBV6-5 and TRBJ2-7, with D perhaps TRBD1 or TRBD2 (6 bases each). Trimming pared 7 bases from V and 3 bases from J, leaving 16 bases between. The CDR3 length is 14 residues. CDR1 and CDR2 from the germline V gene are MNHEY and SVGAGI. For the CDR3, the DNA is TGTGCCAGCACCCGGGGGACATTCGGCTACGAGCAGTACTTC. Translating gives CASTRGTFGYEQYF.

This clonotype was detected only a few times. V is TRBV20-1 and J is TRBJ2-2, with 10 bases matching TRBD2. The length of the CDR3 is 16 residues. Germline V gene data show CDR1 as DFQATT and CDR2 as SNEGSKA (reference sequence). V shed 1 base and J 2 bases; nucleotides not matched to a gene: 4. The CDR3 nucleotides are TGCAGTGCTAGAGCACTAGCGGGAAGAAACACCGGGGAGCTGTTTTTT. It specifies CSARALAGRNTGELFF.

The chain combines TRBV7-3 with TRBJ1-1; no definite D call. The CDR3 totals 14 residues. Germline loops: CDR1 SGHTA, CDR2 FQGTGA. The germline V and J ends were trimmed by 1 base and 0 bases, with 6 bases remaining between them. The CDR3 sequence is CASSLKLVNTEAFF. Written as DNA, the CDR3 is TGTGCCAGCAGCTTAAAATTAGTGAACACTGAAGCTTTCTTT.

This clonotype was recorded a few times. The chain employs TRBV4-3 and TRBJ2-3; D might be TRBD2 (6 bases). The germline V and J ends were trimmed by 0 bases and 4 bases, with 14 bases remaining between them. In germline, CDR1 is LGHNA, CDR2 YSLEER. The CDR3 length is 16 residues. CDR3 loop: CASSQETREWADTQYF. The CDR3 bases are TGCGCCAGCAGCCAAGAAACACGGGAGTGGGCAGATACGCAGTATTTT.

This clonotype was observed many times. J is TRBJ2-6 and V is TRBV7-2; no firm D call. The CDR3 sequence is 14 residues long. The germline V and J ends were trimmed by 1 base and 0 bases, with 1 base remaining between them. Germline CDR1 SGHTA, CDR2 FQGNSA. CDR3 sequence (DNA): TGTGCCAGCAGCTTAGTCTCTGGGGCCAACGTCCTGACTTTC. Its protein product is CASSLVSGANVLTF.

The V call is TRBV10-1, the J call TRBJ2-5; 9 nucleotides match TRBD1. The CDR3 runs to 17 residues. J lost 2 bases, V lost 2 bases, and 9 bases had no gene match. The germline V gene encodes CDR1 WNHNN and CDR2 SYGVQD (reference sequence). The CDR3 reads CASSEVLGQGKQETQYF. The CDR3 DNA follows: TGCGCCAGCAGTGAGGTTCTGGGACAGGGAAAGCAAGAGACCCAGTACTTC.

This clonotype was observed many times. The chain links TRBV28 to TRBJ1-2; possible D gene TRBD1, 5 bases. The CDR3 consists of 14 residues. CDR1 MDHEN and CDR2 SYDVKM come from the germline V gene. Trimming removed 5 bases from V and 5 bases from J, with 15 bases in between. CDR3 amino acids: CASSISPPGYGYTF. The CDR3 DNA is TGTGCCAGCAGTATCTCTCCCCCAGGGTATGGCTACACCTTC.

This clonotype was recorded once. A much larger clone differs from this one at a single base, so this may be a read error. The rearrangement uses TRBV5-6 and TRBJ1-1; no definite D call. Looked up from germline, CDR1 is SGHDT and CDR2 is YYEEEE. V was shortened by 4 bases and J by 3 bases, with 10 bases between the two germline ends. The CDR3 spans 13 residues. CDR3 DNA sequence: TGTGCCAGCAGCCTCCTTATCGACACTGAAGCTTTCTTT. It specifies CASSLLIDTEAFF.

This clonotype was seen at least ten times. The CDR3 spells CASSSSEDEQFF. For the CDR3, the DNA is TGTGCCAGCAGCTCGTCAGAGGATGAGCAGTTCTTC. The gene calls are TRBV7-2 and TRBJ2-1; D gene unclear. The V end was cut by 4 bases, the J end by 8 bases, with 9 bases between. The CDR3 extends over 12 amino acids. Germline V CDR1 and CDR2: SGHTA, FQGNSA.

This chain connects TRBV6-5 to TRBJ2-5, with 7 nucleotides matching TRBD1. With V trimmed by 8 bases and J by 4 bases, 16 bases remained unmatched. From germline, CDR1 is MNHEY and CDR2 SVGAGI. This CDR3 is 16 amino acids long. CDR3 region: CASYRTGPTYRETQYF. Here the CDR3 DNA reads TGTGCCAGCTATCGGACAGGACCAACATACCGAGAGACCCAGTACTTC.

The chain is built from TRBV2 and TRBJ2-2; TRBD1 aligns across 8 bases. Trimming cost V 3 bases and J 6 bases; bases outside gene matches: 3. Germline-derived CDR1 and CDR2 are SNHLY and FYNNEI. The CDR3 is made up of 14 amino acids. The CDR3 here is CASSDGQGAGELFF. The CDR3 coding sequence is TGTGCCAGCAGTGACGGACAGGGCGCCGGGGAGCTGTTTTTT.

This clonotype was detected many times. The chain is built from TRBV7-9 and TRBJ2-7, with D perhaps TRBD1 (8 bases). The V gene's germline CDR1 is SEHNR and CDR2 FQNEAQ (reference sequence). V lost 4 bases to trimming and J lost 7 bases, with 20 bases between them. The CDR3 sequence is 15 residues long. CDR3 residues: CASSSLGQGLWEQYF. The CDR3 nucleotides are TGTGCCAGCAGCTCCTTAGGACAGGGACTATGGGAGCAGTACTTC.

This clonotype has a count of ten or more. The CDR3 DNA follows: TGTGCCATCAGTGAGAGACAGGAGACCTACGAGCAGTACTTC. Translation gives CAISERQETYEQYF. The J gene is TRBJ2-7, the V gene TRBV10-3, with D tentatively TRBD1 (6 bases). The CDR3 totals 14 residues. V gave up 2 bases and J gave up 2 bases, with 10 bases separating them. Germline lookup yields CDR1 ENHRY and CDR2 SYGVKD.

V is TRBV7-2 and J is TRBJ1-4; 8 nucleotides agree with TRBD1. The CDR3 consists of 15 residues. The V segment lost 5 bases and the J segment 3 bases; nucleotides outside the gene matches: 5. Looked up from germline, CDR1 is SGHTA and CDR2 is FQGNSA. CDR3: CASSIGQGPNEKLFF. Written as DNA, the CDR3 is TGTGCCAGCAGCATCGGACAGGGACCTAATGAAAAACTGTTTTTT.

This clonotype has ten or more counts. The gene calls are TRBV9 and TRBJ2-2; TRBD2 might be the D (5 bases). CDR1 is SGDLS, CDR2 YYNGEE, per germline. The V gene lost 3 bases and the J gene lost 4 bases, with 7 bases spanning the gap. This CDR3 spans 13 amino acids. The CDR3 is CASSAEGTGELFF. For the CDR3, the DNA is TGTGCCAGCAGCGCCGAGGGCACCGGGGAGCTGTTTTTT.

This clonotype has only a few counts. This chain joins TRBV4-3 and TRBJ2-4; 9 nucleotides line up with TRBD1. This CDR3 is 15 amino acids long. V was clipped by 1 base and J by 6 bases; unmatched bases: 4. Germline loops: CDR1 LGHNA, CDR2 YSLEER. This CDR3 is CASSQALDRGNIQYF. The CDR3 DNA follows: TGCGCCAGCAGCCAAGCTCTGGACAGGGGAAACATTCAGTACTTC.

This chain links TRBV7-2 with TRBJ1-1, with 7 bases identical to TRBD1. The CDR3 is made up of 14 amino acids. Per germline, CDR1 SGHTA and CDR2 FQGNSA. V lost 3 bases, J lost 4 bases, and 5 bases stayed unmatched. In DNA form, the CDR3 reads TGTGCCAGCAGCTTTTCCTACAGGGGCACTGAAGCTTTCTTT. Protein sequence: CASSFSYRGTEAFF.

This clonotype showed up just a few times. The rearrangement uses TRBV4-2 and TRBJ1-6, with 7 bases lining up with TRBD1. Germline CDR1 reads LGHNA; CDR2 reads YNFKEQ. The CDR3 has 17 residues. The V and J ends lost 3 bases and 0 bases, in that order; junction bases with no gene match: 5. The CDR3 reads CASSHGTGDSYNSPLHF. The CDR3 DNA is TGTGCCAGCAGCCACGGCACAGGGGACTCCTATAATTCACCCCTCCACTTT.

This clonotype appeared many times. The chain recombines TRBV20-1 with TRBJ2-5; weak D call: TRBD1 (7 bases). CDR3 length: 14 amino acids. Trimming removed 1 base at V and 5 bases at J, with 14 bases between. Germline CDR1 is DFQATT and CDR2 is SNEGSKA (reference sequence). The DNA for the CDR3 is TGCAGTGCTAGAGCCCTGACAGGGAGGGAGACCCAGTACTTC. Its protein is CSARALTGRETQYF.

In this sample, this clonotype turned up a few times. The V gene is TRBV2, the J gene TRBJ2-5; 11 bases match TRBD2. Germline loops: CDR1 SNHLY, CDR2 FYNNEI. The trim removed 2 bases at V and 2 bases at J, leaving 4 bases unmatched. The CDR3 consists of 16 residues. CDR3 nucleotides: TGTGCCAGCAGTGAAAGCGCTAGCGGGGGGCAAGAGACCCAGTACTTC. This sequence encodes CASSESASGGQETQYF. The full variable domain, completed using reference TRBV2 and TRBJ2-5, is EPEVTQTPSHQVTQMGQEVILRCVPISNHLYFYWYRQILGQKVEFLVSFYNNEISEKSEIFDDQFSVERPDGSNFTLKIRSTKLEDSAMYFCASSESASGGQETQYFGPGTRLLVL.

Only a few counts were recorded for this clonotype. CDR3 sequence reads: CASSPNPRGFAKNIQYF. The CDR3 nucleotides read TGTGCCAGCAGCCCTAACCCGAGGGGCTTTGCCAAAAACATTCAGTACTTC. V usage is TRBV3-1 and J usage is TRBJ2-4; D is tentatively TRBD1 or TRBD2 (5 bases each). Germline assignment: CDR1 LGHDT and CDR2 YNNKEL (reference sequence). The CDR3 loop spans 17 amino acids. V lost 4 bases to trimming and J lost 1 base, with 17 bases between them.

This clonotype showed up just a few times. The chain has TRBV27 and TRBJ2-5; 10 nucleotides line up with TRBD2. This CDR3 contains 15 residues. J was trimmed by 2 bases and V by 2 bases; bases with no gene match: 2. Germline CDR1 reads MNHEY; CDR2 reads SMNVEV (reference sequence). CDR3 bases: TGTGCCAGCAGTTTAGTACTAGCGGGACAAGAGACCCAGTACTTC. Translation gives CASSLVLAGQETQYF.

This clonotype was counted at least ten times. The V and J genes are TRBV9 and TRBJ2-5, with 8 bases matching TRBD2. Trimming at V came to 2 bases and at J to 7 bases, leaving 13 bases not matched to a gene. Germline CDR1 and CDR2: SGDLS and YYNGEE. The CDR3 consists of 16 residues. CDR3 nucleotide sequence: TGTGCCAGCAGCGTTGGGGGAGCGGGGGCCCTGGGGACCCAGTACTTC. Its translation: CASSVGGAGALGTQYF.

This clonotype was detected only a few times. The V and J genes are TRBV6-5 and TRBJ1-2, with D uncertain. The CDR3 loop spans 14 amino acids. V lost 5 bases to trimming and J lost 8 bases, with 18 bases between them. Germline V gene sequence: CDR1 MNHEY, CDR2 SVGAGI. CDR3 amino acids: CASSVGYGPRGYTF. In DNA form, the CDR3 reads TGTGCCAGCAGTGTCGGGTACGGCCCTCGAGGCTACACCTTC.

This sequence joins TRBV9 and TRBJ2-2; 8 nucleotides agree with TRBD1. In germline, CDR1 is SGDLS, CDR2 YYNGEE. The V segment lost 4 bases and the J segment 3 bases; nucleotides outside the gene matches: 8. The CDR3 loop spans 16 amino acids. DNA for the CDR3: TGTGCCAGCAGCCCTTCAGGGGGCGGAGACACCGGGGAGCTGTTTTTT. Its protein product is CASSPSGGGDTGELFF.

The V call is TRBV29-1, the J call TRBJ2-3; 9 bases are shared with TRBD2. J was trimmed by 5 bases and V by 5 bases; bases with no gene match: 8. The germline V gene has CDR1 SQVTM and CDR2 ANQGSEA. The CDR3 is 14 amino acids. CDR3 DNA: TGCAGCGTTAAGGCGGGGGGGCCGGGAGATACGCAGTATTTT. Translated, it gives CSVKAGGPGDTQYF.